Listed here are 2 T cell receptor beta chains from one sample, sequenced in a study of T cell changes during pregnancy in multiple sclerosis. The table came from immunoSEQ multiplex PCR; TCRdb's copy has only in-frame clones and leaves some out. The sample carries tens of thousands of clones, 94% recorded once. This sample comprised peripheral blood, obtained in the second trimester of pregnancy. The receptor source for this set is a female donor in good health, enrolled as a control in a pregnancy study.

The table lists this clone with a count of one. The chain has TRBV6-1 and TRBJ2-5, with a possible D match to TRBD1 (6 bases). V gave up 4 bases and J gave up 6 bases, with 12 bases separating them. The CDR3 has 13 amino acids. The V gene's germline CDR1 is MNHNS and CDR2 SASEGT. Here the CDR3 DNA reads TGTGCCAGCAGTGGACTACAGGGACAGACCCAGTACTTC. This gives the protein CASSGLQGQTQYF.

The count of this clone is one. J is TRBJ1-4 and V is TRBV6-1, with 10 bases lining up with TRBD1. The CDR3 contains 15 residues. Germline trimming cut 4 bases from V and 7 bases from J; bases unmatched to any gene: 6. CDR1 is MNHNS, CDR2 SASEGT, per germline. This chain's CDR3 is CASSGGQGNSEKLFF. The CDR3, as DNA: TGTGCCAGCAGTGGGGGACAGGGGAACAGTGAAAAACTGTTTTTT.